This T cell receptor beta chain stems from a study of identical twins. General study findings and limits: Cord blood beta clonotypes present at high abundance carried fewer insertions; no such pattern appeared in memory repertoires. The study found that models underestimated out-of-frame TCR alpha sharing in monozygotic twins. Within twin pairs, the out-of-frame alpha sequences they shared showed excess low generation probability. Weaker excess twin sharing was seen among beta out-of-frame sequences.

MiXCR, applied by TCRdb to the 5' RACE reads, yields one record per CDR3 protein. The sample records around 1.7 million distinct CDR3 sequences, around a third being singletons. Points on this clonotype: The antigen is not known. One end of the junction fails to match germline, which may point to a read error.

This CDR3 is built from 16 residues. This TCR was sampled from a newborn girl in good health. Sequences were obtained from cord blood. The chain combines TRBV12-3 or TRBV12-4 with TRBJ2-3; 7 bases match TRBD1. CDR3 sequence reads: CASSGPQGIRTDMQYF. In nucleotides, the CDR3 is TGTGCCAGCAGTGGACCACAGGGGATAAGAACAGATATGCAGTATTTT.